The 18 T cell receptor beta chains below come from one sample, sequenced in a study of beta chain features in type 1 diabetes. Overall study results and limits: There was a moderate but significant shortening of TCRB CDR3s in all four CD4+ subsets of Type 1 diabetes patients.

No cognate antigen is known for these TCRs. Every bit of the isolated RNA underwent reverse transcription, so sequencing read expressed TCRB transcripts. Clones were sequenced by immunoSEQ multiplex PCR, and TCRdb holds only the in-frame ones, with some missing. The sample contains around 180,000 clones, less than 9.5% of which appear only once. Sequencing was performed on central memory CD4+ T cells from blood. The receptor set was obtained from a middle-aged woman with type 1 diabetes.

This clone was observed a few times. This chain uses TRBV19 with TRBJ1-2; tentative D call: TRBD1 (6 bases). The ends were cut back, 7 bases at V and 4 bases at J, with 16 bases in the middle. CDR3 length: 14 residues. Per germline, CDR1 LNHDA and CDR2 SQIVND (reference sequence). In DNA, the CDR3 is TGTGCCAGTATTCCGAACAGGGCCTCCTATGGCTACACCTTC. This sequence encodes CASIPNRASYGYTF.

There are a few counts of this clone. The chain has TRBV4-3 and TRBJ1-1; 9 nucleotides match TRBD1. Trimming cost V 0 bases and J 8 bases; bases outside gene matches: 4. Germline CDR1 is LGHNA and CDR2 is YSLEER. The CDR3 is made up of 14 amino acids. The CDR3 spells CASSQETGGREAFF. The CDR3 coding sequence is TGCGCCAGCAGCCAAGAGACAGGGGGGAGAGAAGCTTTCTTT.

This clone was observed a few times. The chain couples TRBV29-1 to TRBJ1-5; 8 bases agree with TRBD1. Trimming at V came to 6 bases and at J to 6 bases, leaving 10 bases not matched to a gene. Germline CDR1 and CDR2: SQVTM and ANQGSEA. The CDR3 totals 14 residues. The CDR3 DNA reads as TGCAGCGTCGCCCTGACAGGGGCAACTCAGCCCCAGCATTTT. Its translation: CSVALTGATQPQHF. Full variable domain (remainder filled in from reference TRBV29-1 and TRBJ1-5): SAVISQKPSRDICQRGTSLTIQCQVDSQVTMMFWYRQQPGQSLTLIATANQGSEATYESGFVIDKFPISRPNLTFSTLTVSNMSPEDSSIYLCSVALTGATQPQHFGDGTRLSIL.

This clone has just a few counts. The rearrangement links TRBV30 to TRBJ1-5; no definite D call. The CDR3 loop spans 12 amino acids. The V and J ends lost 5 bases and 9 bases respectively, with 14 bases between them. Germline lookup yields CDR1 GTSNPN and CDR2 SVGIG (reference sequence). CDR3 nucleotides: TGTGCCTGGGGTACTGGGCCCTCGCCCCAGCATTTT. Its translation is CAWGTGPSPQHF.

This clone was detected a few times. V gene TRBV7-2 combines with J gene TRBJ2-7; D remains unclear. V was clipped by 0 bases and J by 4 bases, with 13 bases between them. The CDR3 is 15 residues long. In germline, CDR1 is SGHTA, CDR2 FQGNSA. Here the CDR3 reads CASSLAPGSTYEQYF. CDR3 coding DNA: TGTGCCAGCAGCTTAGCCCCAGGATCTACATACGAGCAGTACTTC.

This clone was seen a few times. The chain carries TRBV11-2 and TRBJ2-5, with D perhaps matching TRBD2 (7 bases). The germline CDR1 and CDR2 sequences are SGHAT and FQNNGV. The CDR3 extends over 15 amino acids. Trimming cost V 4 bases and J 4 bases, with 16 bases left between them. Here the CDR3 DNA reads TGTGCCAGCAGCTCCCGAGGGGGGGTGGGAGAGACCCAGTACTTC. Translating gives CASSSRGGVGETQYF.

V and J are TRBV9 and TRBJ1-5; possibly TRBD1 for D (6 bases). The V end was cut by 4 bases, the J end by 3 bases, with 14 bases between. Germline V gene lookup returns CDR1 SGDLS and CDR2 YYNGEE. The CDR3 is 15 residues long. CDR3 in DNA: TGTGCCAGCAGCCCCTCTACAGGGTTCAATCAGCCCCAGCATTTT. Translated: CASSPSTGFNQPQHF.

The chain recombines TRBV6-6 with TRBJ2-5, with 7 bases lining up with TRBD1. Germline V gene lookup returns CDR1 MNHNY and CDR2 SVGAGI (reference sequence). CDR3 length: 16 amino acids. Losses at the gene ends were 2 bases for V and 2 bases for J; bases not matched to a gene: 8. The CDR3 spells CASSYPTGTAQETQYF. DNA of the CDR3: TGTGCCAGCAGTTACCCTACCGGGACAGCTCAAGAGACCCAGTACTTC.

V gene TRBV7-9 combines with J gene TRBJ1-3, with D possibly matching TRBD1 (6 bases). The CDR3 sequence is 15 residues long. V lost 5 bases, J lost 0 bases, and 11 bases lay in between. Germline CDR1 SEHNR, CDR2 FQNEAQ (reference sequence). CDR3 sequence: CASSPGQSSGNTIYF. The CDR3 DNA reads TGTGCCAGCAGCCCCGGACAGAGCTCTGGAAACACCATATATTTT.

The chain recombines TRBV28 with TRBJ1-2; no definite D call. Germline V gives CDR1 MDHEN, CDR2 SYDVKM. V lost 5 bases, J lost 8 bases, and 12 bases lay in between. This CDR3 is 12 amino acids long. CDR3 residues: CASSPAIRGYTF. CDR3 DNA sequence: TGTGCCAGCAGTCCCGCGATTCGGGGCTACACCTTC.

This clone was counted only a few times. This rearrangement joins TRBV2 to TRBJ1-4; the match to TRBD1 covers 7 bases. V trimming: 3 bases; J trimming: 7 bases; junction bases outside the gene matches: 2. The CDR3 is made up of 13 amino acids. The germline V gene has CDR1 SNHLY and CDR2 FYNNEI. CDR3 sequence reads: CASSEDRFEKLFF. The CDR3 nucleotides are TGTGCCAGCAGTGAGGACAGGTTTGAAAAACTGTTTTTT.

V and J are TRBV18 and TRBJ2-7, with 12 bases matching TRBD1. The CDR3 sequence is 15 residues long. With V trimmed by 6 bases and J by 7 bases, 10 bases remained unmatched. Germline CDR1 KGHSH, CDR2 LQKENI. The CDR3 here is CASSGGQGAQREQYF. CDR3 nucleotides: TGTGCCAGCTCGGGGGGACAGGGGGCCCAACGAGAGCAGTACTTC.

V is TRBV5-1 and J is TRBJ2-1; 8 bases are shared with TRBD2. The J segment lost 4 bases and the V segment lost 2 bases, leaving 5 bases of the junction unmatched. This CDR3 comprises 15 residues. Germline values: CDR1 SGHRS, CDR2 YFSETQ. The CDR3 is CASSLSSGVYNEQFF. DNA for the CDR3: TGCGCCAGCAGCTTAAGTAGCGGGGTGTACAATGAGCAGTTCTTC.

Comment on this clone: The same CDR3 also results from other DNA sequences found in this sample. The chain joins TRBV28 to TRBJ1-2; 7 positions match TRBD1. J gave up 8 bases and V 4 bases, and 4 bases lay outside the gene matches. This CDR3 has 12 residues. CDR1 MDHEN and CDR2 SYDVKM come from the germline V gene. The chain's CDR3 is CASSWRDSGYTF. The CDR3 nucleotides are TGTGCCAGCAGTTGGCGGGACAGCGGCTACACCTTC.

Note on this clone: Additional DNA sequences in this sample encode the identical CDR3. This chain links TRBV7-2 with TRBJ1-2; weak D call: TRBD1 (6 bases). Germline CDR1 and CDR2: SGHTA and FQGNSA. V was cut by 2 bases and J by 7 bases, with 11 bases left in between. This CDR3 has 13 amino acids. CDR3 DNA: TGTGCCAGCAGCTTAACAGGGAATCGTGGCTACACCTTC. Residues: CASSLTGNRGYTF.

This clone has only a few counts. This chain links TRBV5-1 with TRBJ2-7, with D possibly matching TRBD2 (6 bases). V gave up 4 bases and J gave up 4 bases, with 21 bases separating them. The CDR3 runs 16 residues. Germline CDR1 SGHRS, CDR2 YFSETQ. The DNA for the CDR3 is TGCGCCAGCAGCCCGGGAGCGACGGGATCCGGGTACGAGCAGTACTTC. Protein sequence: CASSPGATGSGYEQYF.

The chain recombines TRBV6-6 with TRBJ1-2; D might be TRBD1 (5 bases). Per the germline V gene, CDR1 is MNHNY and CDR2 is SVGAGI (reference sequence). V gave up 6 bases and J gave up 1 base, with 9 bases separating them. CDR3 length: 13 residues. DNA of the CDR3: TGTGCCAGCAGCCAGACAGTTAACTATGGCTACACCTTC. Protein: CASSQTVNYGYTF.

The V gene is TRBV19, the J gene TRBJ2-7, with 7 bases identical to TRBD1. Germline values: CDR1 LNHDA, CDR2 SQIVND (reference sequence). The junction had 7 bases not matched to a gene; V was cut back by 5 bases and J by 6 bases. CDR3 length equals 13 residues. CDR3: CASSPTGEGEQYF. The CDR3 DNA sequence: TGTGCCAGTAGTCCTACAGGGGAAGGCGAGCAGTACTTC.